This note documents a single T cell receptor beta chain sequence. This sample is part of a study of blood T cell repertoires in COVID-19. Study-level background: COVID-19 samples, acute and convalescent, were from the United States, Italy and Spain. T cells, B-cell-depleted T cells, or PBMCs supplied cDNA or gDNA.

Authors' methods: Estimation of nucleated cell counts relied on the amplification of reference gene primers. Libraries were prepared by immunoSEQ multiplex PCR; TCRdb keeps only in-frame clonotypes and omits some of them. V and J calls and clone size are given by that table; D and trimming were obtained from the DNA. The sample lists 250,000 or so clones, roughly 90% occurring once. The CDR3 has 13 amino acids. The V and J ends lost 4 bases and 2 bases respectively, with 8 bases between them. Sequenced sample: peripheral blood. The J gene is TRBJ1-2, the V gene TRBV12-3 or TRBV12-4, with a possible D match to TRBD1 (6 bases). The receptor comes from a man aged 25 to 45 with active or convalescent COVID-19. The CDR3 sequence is CASSYGQNYGYTF. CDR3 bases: TGTGCCAGCAGTTATGGACAGAACTATGGCTACACCTTC.